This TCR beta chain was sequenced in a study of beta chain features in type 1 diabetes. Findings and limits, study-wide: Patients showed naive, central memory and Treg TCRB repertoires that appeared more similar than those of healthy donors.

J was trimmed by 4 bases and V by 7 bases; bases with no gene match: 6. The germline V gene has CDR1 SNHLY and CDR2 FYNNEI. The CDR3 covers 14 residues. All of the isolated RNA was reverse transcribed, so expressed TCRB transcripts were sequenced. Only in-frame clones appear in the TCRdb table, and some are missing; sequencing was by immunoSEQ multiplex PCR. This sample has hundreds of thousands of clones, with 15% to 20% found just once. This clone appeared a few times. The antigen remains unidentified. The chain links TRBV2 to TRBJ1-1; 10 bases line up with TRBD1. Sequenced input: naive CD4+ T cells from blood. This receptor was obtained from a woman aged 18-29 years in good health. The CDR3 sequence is CASTWDRGSTEAFF. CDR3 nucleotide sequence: TGTGCCAGCACCTGGGACAGGGGAAGCACTGAAGCTTTCTTT.